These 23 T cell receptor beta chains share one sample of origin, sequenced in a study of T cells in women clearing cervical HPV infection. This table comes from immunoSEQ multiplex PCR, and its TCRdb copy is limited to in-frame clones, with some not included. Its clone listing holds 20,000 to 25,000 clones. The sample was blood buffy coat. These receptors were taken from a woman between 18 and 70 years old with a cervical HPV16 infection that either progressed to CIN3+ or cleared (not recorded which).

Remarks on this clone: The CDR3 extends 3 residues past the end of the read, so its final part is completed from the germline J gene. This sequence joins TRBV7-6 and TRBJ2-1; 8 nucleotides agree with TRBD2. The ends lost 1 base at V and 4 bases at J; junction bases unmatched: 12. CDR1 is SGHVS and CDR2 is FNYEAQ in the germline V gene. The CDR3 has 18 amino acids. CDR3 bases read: TGTGCCAGCAGCTTAGTGGAGGCTGTTGGACTAGCTTACAATGAG. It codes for CASSLVEAVGLAYNE. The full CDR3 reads CASSLVEAVGLAYNEQFF.

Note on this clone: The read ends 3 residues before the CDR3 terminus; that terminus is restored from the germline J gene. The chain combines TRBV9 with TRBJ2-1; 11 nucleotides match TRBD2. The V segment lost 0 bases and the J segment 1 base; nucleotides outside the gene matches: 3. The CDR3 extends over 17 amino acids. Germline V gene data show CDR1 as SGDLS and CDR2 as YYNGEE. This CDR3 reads CASSVGLAGGSYNEQFF. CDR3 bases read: TGTGCCAGCAGCGTAGGTCTAGCGGGAGGATCCTACAATGAG.

CDR3 DNA (partial): TGTGCCAGCTCCCGCGGGGGGTTTGACAATGAG. Protein product: CASSRGGFDNE. The entire CDR3 sequence reads CASSRGGFDNEQFF. The V call is TRBV18, the J call TRBJ2-1; the match to TRBD2 covers 8 bases. Coverage ceases 3 residues before the CDR3 finishes, and the germline J gene fills in the end. J gave up 5 bases and V 6 bases, and 6 bases lay outside the gene matches. The CDR3 runs to 14 residues. CDR1 is KGHSH, CDR2 LQKENI, per germline.

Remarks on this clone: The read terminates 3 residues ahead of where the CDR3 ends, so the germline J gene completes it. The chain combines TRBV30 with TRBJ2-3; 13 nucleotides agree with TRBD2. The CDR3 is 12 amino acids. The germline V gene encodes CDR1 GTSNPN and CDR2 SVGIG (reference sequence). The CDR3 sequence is CAWGLAGETQYF. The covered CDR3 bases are TGTGCCTGGGGACTAGCGGGGGAGACG.

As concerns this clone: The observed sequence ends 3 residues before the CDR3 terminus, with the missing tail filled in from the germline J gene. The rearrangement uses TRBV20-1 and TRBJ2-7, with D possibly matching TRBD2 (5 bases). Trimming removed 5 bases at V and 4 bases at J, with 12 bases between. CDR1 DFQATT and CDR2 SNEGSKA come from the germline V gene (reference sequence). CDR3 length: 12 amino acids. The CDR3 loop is CSALANPYEQYF. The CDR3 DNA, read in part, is TGCAGTGCTCTAGCCAATCCTTACGAG.

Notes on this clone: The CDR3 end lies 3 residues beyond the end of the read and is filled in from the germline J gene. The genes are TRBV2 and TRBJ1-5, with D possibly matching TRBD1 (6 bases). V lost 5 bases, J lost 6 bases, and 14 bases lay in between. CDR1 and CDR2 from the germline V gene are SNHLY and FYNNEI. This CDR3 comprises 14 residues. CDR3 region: CASSTTGLVQPQHF. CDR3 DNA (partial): TGTGCCAGCAGTACGACAGGTTTGGTTCAGCCC.

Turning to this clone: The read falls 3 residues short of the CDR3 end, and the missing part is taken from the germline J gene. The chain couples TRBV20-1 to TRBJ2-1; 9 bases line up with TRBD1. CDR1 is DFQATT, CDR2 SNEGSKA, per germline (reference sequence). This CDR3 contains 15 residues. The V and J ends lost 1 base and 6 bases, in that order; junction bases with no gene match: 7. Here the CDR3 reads CSARAGTGLINEQFF. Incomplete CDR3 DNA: TGCAGTGCTAGAGCCGGGACAGGGCTTATCAATGAG.

Partial CDR3 DNA: TGTGCCAGCTCAGCATCCACAGGGGGTTCACCA. It encodes CASSASTGGSP. Given in full, the CDR3 is CASSASTGGSPLFF. The chain couples TRBV18 to TRBJ1-4; TRBD1 aligns across 8 bases. Coverage ceases 3 residues before the CDR3 finishes, and the germline J gene fills in the end. This CDR3 spans 14 amino acids. The germline V gene has CDR1 KGHSH and CDR2 LQKENI.

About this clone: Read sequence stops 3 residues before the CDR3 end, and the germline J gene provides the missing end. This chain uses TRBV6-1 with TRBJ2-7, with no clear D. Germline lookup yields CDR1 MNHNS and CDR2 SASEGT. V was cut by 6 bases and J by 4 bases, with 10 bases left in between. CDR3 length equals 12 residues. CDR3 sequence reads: CASSEKQYEQYF. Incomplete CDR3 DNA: TGTGCCAGCAGCGAAAAACAGTACGAG.

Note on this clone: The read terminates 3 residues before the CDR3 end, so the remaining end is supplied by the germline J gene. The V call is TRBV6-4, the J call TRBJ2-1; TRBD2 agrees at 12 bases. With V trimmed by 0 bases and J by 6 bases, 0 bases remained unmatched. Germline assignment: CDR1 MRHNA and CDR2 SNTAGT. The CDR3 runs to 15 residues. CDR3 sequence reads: CASSDSTSGSNEQFF. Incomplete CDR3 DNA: TGTGCCAGCAGTGACTCGACTAGCGGGAGCAATGAG.

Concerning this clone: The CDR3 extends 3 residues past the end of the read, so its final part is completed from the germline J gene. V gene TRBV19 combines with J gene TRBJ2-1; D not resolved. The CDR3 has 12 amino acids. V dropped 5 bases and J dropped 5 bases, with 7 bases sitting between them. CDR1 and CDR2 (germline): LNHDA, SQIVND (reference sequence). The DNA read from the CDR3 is TGTGCCAGTAGTCTGTCCCACAATGAG. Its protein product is CASSLSHNE. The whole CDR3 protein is CASSLSHNEQFF.

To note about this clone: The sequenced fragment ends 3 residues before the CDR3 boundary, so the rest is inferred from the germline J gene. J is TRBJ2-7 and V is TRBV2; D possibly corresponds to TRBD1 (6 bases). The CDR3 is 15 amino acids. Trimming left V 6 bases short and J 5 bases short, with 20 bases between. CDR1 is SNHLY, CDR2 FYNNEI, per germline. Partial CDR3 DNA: TGTGCCAGCAGCCGTTTGGACAGACGTTTGGACGAG. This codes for CASSRLDRRLDE. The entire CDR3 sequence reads CASSRLDRRLDEQYF.

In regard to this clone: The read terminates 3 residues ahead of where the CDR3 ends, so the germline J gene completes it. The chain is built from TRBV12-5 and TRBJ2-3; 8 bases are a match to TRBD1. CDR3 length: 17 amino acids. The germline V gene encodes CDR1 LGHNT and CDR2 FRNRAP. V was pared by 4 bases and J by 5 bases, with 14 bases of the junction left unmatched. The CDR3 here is CASGSPLAGGKGDTQYF. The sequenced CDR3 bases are TGTGCTAGTGGTTCTCCCTTGGCAGGGGGCAAGGGAGATACG. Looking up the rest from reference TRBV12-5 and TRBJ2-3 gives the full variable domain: DARVTQTPRHKVTEMGQEVTMRCQPILGHNTVFWYRQTMMQGLELLAYFRNRAPLDDSGMPKDRFSAEMPDATLATLKIQPSEPRDSAVYFCASGSPLAGGKGDTQYFGPGTRLTVL.

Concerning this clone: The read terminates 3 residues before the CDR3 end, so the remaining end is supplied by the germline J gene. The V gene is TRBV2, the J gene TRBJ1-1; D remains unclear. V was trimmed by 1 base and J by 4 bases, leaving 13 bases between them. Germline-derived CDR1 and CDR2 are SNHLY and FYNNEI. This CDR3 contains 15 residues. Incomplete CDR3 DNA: TGTGCCAGCAGTGAAGGGTCAGGCCGGGGCACTGAA. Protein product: CASSEGSGRGTE. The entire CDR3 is CASSEGSGRGTEAFF.

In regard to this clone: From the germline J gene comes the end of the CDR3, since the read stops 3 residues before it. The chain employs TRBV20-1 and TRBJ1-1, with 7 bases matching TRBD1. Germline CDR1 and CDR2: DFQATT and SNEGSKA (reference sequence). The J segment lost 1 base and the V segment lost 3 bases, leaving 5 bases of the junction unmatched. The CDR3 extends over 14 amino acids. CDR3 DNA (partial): TGCAGTGCTAGGCTCGGGACAGCGAACACTGAA. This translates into CSARLGTANTE. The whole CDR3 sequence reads CSARLGTANTEAFF.

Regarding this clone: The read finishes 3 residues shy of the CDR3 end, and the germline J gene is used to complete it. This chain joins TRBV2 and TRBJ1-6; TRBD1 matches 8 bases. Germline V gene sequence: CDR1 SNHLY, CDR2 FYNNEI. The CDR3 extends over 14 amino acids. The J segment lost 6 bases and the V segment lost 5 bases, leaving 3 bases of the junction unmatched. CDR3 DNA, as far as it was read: TGTGCCAGCAGTTTGGACAGGGCTAATTCACCC. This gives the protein CASSLDRANSP. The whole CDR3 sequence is CASSLDRANSPLHF.

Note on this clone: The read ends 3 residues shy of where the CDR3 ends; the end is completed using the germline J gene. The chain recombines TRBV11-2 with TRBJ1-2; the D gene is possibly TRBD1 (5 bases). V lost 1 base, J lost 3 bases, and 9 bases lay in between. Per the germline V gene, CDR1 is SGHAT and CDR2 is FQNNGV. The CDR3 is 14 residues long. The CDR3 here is CASSLGGQHYGYTF. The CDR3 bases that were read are TGTGCCAGCAGCTTAGGGGGCCAGCACTATGGC.

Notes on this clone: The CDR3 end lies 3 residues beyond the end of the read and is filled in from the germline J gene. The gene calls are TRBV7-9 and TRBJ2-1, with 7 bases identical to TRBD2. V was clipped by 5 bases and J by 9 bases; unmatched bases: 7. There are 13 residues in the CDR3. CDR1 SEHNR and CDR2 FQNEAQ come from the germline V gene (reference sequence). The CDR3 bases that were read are TGTGCCAGCAGCCTAGGACTAGTCAGTGAG. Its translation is CASSLGLVSE. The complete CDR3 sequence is CASSLGLVSEQFF.

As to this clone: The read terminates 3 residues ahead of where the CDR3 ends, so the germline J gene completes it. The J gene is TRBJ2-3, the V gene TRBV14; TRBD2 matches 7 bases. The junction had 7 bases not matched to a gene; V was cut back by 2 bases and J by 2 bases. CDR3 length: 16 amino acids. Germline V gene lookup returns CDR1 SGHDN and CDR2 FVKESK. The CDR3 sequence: CASSQLSGGFTDTQYF. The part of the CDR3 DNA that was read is TGTGCCAGCAGCCAACTCTCGGGGGGATTCACAGATACG.

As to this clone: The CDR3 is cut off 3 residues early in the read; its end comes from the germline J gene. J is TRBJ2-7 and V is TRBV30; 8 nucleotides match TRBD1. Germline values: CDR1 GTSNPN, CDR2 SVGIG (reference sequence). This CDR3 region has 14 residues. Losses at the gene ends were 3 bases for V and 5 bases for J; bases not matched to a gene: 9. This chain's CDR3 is CAWRSRGRIHEQYF. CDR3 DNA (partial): TGTGCCTGGAGAAGCAGGGGGCGCATCCACGAG.

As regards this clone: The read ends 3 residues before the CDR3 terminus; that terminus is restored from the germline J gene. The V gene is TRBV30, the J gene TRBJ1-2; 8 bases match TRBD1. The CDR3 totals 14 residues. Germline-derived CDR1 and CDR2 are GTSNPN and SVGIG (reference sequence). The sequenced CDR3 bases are TGTGCCTGGAGCTCGGTCAGGGGGCAAGGGGGC. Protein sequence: CAWSSVRGQGG. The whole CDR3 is CAWSSVRGQGGYTF.

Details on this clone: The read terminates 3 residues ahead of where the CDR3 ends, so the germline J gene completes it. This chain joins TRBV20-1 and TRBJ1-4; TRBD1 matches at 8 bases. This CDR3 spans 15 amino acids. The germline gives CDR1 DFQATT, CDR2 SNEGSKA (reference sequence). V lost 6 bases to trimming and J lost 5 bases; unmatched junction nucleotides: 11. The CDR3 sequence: CSANGQGPLNEKLFF. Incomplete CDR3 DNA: TGCAGTGCCAACGGACAGGGACCGTTGAATGAAAAA.

Partial CDR3 DNA: TGCAGTGCTAACCAGGACACCCTCCAACGAGAGACC. Its translation: CSANQDTLQRET. The CDR3 in full is CSANQDTLQRETYTF. The rearrangement joins TRBV20-1 to TRBJ1-2, with D possibly matching TRBD1 (5 bases). The read ends 3 residues early relative to the CDR3; the germline J gene fills the gap. The CDR3 spans 15 residues. Germline CDR1 reads DFQATT; CDR2 reads SNEGSKA (reference sequence).